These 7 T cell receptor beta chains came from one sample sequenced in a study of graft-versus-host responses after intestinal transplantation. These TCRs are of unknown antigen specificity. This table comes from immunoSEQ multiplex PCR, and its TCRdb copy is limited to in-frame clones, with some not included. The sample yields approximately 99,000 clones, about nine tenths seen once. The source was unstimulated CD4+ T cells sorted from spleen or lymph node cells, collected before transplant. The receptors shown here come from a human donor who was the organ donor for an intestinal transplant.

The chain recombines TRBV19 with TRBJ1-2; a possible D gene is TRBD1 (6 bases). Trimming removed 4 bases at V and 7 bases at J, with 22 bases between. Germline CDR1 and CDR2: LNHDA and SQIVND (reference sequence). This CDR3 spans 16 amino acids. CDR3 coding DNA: TGTGCCAGTAGTACGTTTGGTCAGCCACAGGGTGGTGGCTACACCTTC. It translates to CASSTFGQPQGGGYTF.

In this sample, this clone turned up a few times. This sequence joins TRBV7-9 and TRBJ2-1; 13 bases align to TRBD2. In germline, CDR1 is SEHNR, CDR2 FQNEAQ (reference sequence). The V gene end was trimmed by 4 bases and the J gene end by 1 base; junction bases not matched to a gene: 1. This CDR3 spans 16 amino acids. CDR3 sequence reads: CASSWGLAGSYNEQFF. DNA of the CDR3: TGTGCCAGCAGCTGGGGACTAGCGGGGTCCTACAATGAGCAGTTCTTC.

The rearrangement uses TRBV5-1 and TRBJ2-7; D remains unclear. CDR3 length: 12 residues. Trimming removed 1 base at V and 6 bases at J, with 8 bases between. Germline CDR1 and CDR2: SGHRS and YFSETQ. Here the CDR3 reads CASSLLRSEQYF. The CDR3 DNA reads TGCGCCAGCAGCTTGTTAAGGAGCGAGCAGTACTTC.

As DNA, the CDR3 is TGTGCCAGCAGCTTGGTCCAGGGTCAGCCCCAGCATTTT. It yields the protein CASSLVQGQPQHF. The rearrangement uses TRBV5-5 and TRBJ1-5; tentative D call: TRBD1 (5 bases). Trimming stripped 0 bases from V and 6 bases from J, with 7 bases between. This CDR3 is built from 13 residues. CDR1 SGHKS and CDR2 YYEKEE come from the germline V gene (reference sequence).

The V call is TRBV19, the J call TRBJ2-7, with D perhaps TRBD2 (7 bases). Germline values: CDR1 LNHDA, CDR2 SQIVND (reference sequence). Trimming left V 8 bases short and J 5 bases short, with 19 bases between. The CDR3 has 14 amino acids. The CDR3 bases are TGTGCCAGTTCGCCCTTTGGCGGGGGCCACGAGCAGTACTTC. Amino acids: CASSPFGGGHEQYF.

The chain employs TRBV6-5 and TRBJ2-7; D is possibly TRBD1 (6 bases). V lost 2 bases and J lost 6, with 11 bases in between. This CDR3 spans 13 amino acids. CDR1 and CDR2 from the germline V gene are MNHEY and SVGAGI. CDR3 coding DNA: TGTGCCAGCAGTTACAACAGGGTGGGCGAGCAGTACTTC. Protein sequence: CASSYNRVGEQYF.

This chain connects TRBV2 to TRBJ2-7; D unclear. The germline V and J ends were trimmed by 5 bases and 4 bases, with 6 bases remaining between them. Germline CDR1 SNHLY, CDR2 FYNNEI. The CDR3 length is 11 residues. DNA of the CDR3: TGTGCCAGCAGTCCGGAGTACGAGCAGTACTTC. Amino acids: CASSPEYEQYF. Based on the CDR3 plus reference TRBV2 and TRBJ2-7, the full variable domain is EPEVTQTPSHQVTQMGQEVILRCVPISNHLYFYWYRQILGQKVEFLVSFYNNEISEKSEIFDDQFSVERPDGSNFTLKIRSTKLEDSAMYFCASSPEYEQYFGPGTRLTVT.